Shown below are 30 T cell receptor beta chains from a single sample sequenced in a study of T cell responses to AZD1222 COVID-19 vaccine. The table came from immunoSEQ multiplex PCR; TCRdb's copy has only in-frame clones and leaves some out. The table includes tens of thousands of clones, around 88% detected once. Sample: peripheral blood, taken 28 days after the second AZD1222 dose. The receptors were gathered from an adult who received the AZD1222 COVID-19 vaccine.

The J gene is TRBJ2-7, the V gene TRBV19; TRBD2 matches at 12 bases. This CDR3 has 15 amino acids. The germline V gene has CDR1 LNHDA and CDR2 SQIVND (reference sequence). The V segment lost 6 bases and the J segment 2 bases; nucleotides outside the gene matches: 5. The CDR3 spells CASRTSGGSAYEQYF. The CDR3 DNA reads as TGTGCCAGTAGGACTAGCGGGGGATCAGCCTACGAGCAGTACTTC. The whole variable domain, filled in from reference TRBV19 and TRBJ2-7, reads DGGITQSPKYLFRKEGQNVTLSCEQNLNHDAMYWYRQDPGQGLRLIYYSQIVNDFQKGDIAEGYSVSREKKESFPLTVTSAQKNPTAFYLCASRTSGGSAYEQYFGPGTRLTVT.

The chain is built from TRBV25-1 and TRBJ1-3; unclear D gene. V shed 6 bases and J shed 4 bases, with 7 bases lying between them. The CDR3 is 12 residues long. In germline, CDR1 is MGHDK, CDR2 SYGVNS. Here the CDR3 reads CASRAVGNTIYF. The CDR3 bases are TGTGCCAGCAGAGCGGTGGGAAACACCATATATTTT.

The rearrangement joins TRBV6-1 to TRBJ2-1; D is undetermined. Trimming stripped 2 bases from V and 4 bases from J, with 9 bases between. This CDR3 is built from 14 residues. The germline CDR1 and CDR2 sequences are MNHNS and SASEGT. CDR3 nucleotide sequence: TGTGCCAGCAGTGAACCACCCTATTACAATGAGCAGTTCTTC. Translation gives CASSEPPYYNEQFF.

The V gene is TRBV9, the J gene TRBJ1-5, with D unclear. Trimming pared 0 bases from V and 4 bases from J, leaving 11 bases between. CDR1 and CDR2 from the germline V gene are SGDLS and YYNGEE. The CDR3 spans 15 residues. This CDR3 is CASSVAGEPNQPQHF. CDR3 bases: TGTGCCAGCAGCGTAGCTGGGGAGCCAAATCAGCCCCAGCATTTT.

CDR3 amino acids: CASSLWGTQETQYF. The CDR3 nucleotides read TGCGCCAGCAGCTTGTGGGGTACGCAAGAGACCCAGTACTTC. J is TRBJ2-5 and V is TRBV5-1; D uncertain. V lost 1 base and J 2 bases, leaving 9 bases between the germline ends. The CDR3 spans 14 residues. Germline CDR1 reads SGHRS; CDR2 reads YFSETQ. Based on the CDR3 plus reference TRBV5-1 and TRBJ2-5, the full variable domain is KAGVTQTPRYLIKTRGQQVTLSCSPISGHRSVSWYQQTPGQGLQFLFEYFSETQRNKGNFPGRFSGRQFSNSRSEMNVSTLELGDSALYLCASSLWGTQETQYFGPGTRLLVL.

This sequence joins TRBV7-6 and TRBJ2-7, with TRBD1 identical over 9 bases. Germline CDR1 and CDR2: SGHVS and FNYEAQ. This CDR3 contains 17 residues. Unmatched junction bases numbered 9, after V lost 1 base and J lost 2 bases. The CDR3 is CASSLGGAGTGTYEQYF. CDR3 DNA sequence: TGTGCCAGCAGCTTAGGAGGGGCCGGGACAGGGACCTACGAGCAGTACTTC. The full variable domain, rest sourced from reference TRBV7-6 and TRBJ2-7, is GAGVSQSPRYKVTKRGQDVALRCDPISGHVSLYWYRQALGQGPEFLTYFNYEAQQDKSGLPNDRFSAERPEGSISTLTIQRTEQRDSAMYRCASSLGGAGTGTYEQYFGPGTRLTVT.

The chain uses TRBV3-1 (or the pseudogene TRBV3-2) and TRBJ2-7; D gene uncertain. Trimming took off 4 bases at V and 7 bases at J, with 11 bases between the two ends. In germline, CDR1 is LGHDT, CDR2 YNNKEL (reference sequence). CDR3 length: 12 residues. The CDR3 bases are TGTGCCAGCAGCCCAGGATTTGGGGAGCAGTACTTC. As protein: CASSPGFGEQYF.

This chain connects TRBV5-1 to TRBJ1-1; no clear D gene. The ends were cut back, 9 bases at V and 0 bases at J, with 15 bases in the middle. CDR1 and CDR2 from the germline V gene are SGHRS and YFSETQ. CDR3 size: 14 residues. As DNA, the CDR3 is TGCGCCACAAAAGGCGACACCATGAACACTGAAGCTTTCTTT. Protein product: CATKGDTMNTEAFF.

This rearrangement joins TRBV4-2 to TRBJ1-1; maybe TRBD1 (5 bases). Trimming removed 1 base at V and 4 bases at J, with 10 bases between. The V gene's germline CDR1 is LGHNA and CDR2 YNFKEQ. The CDR3 runs 14 residues. The CDR3 bases are TGTGCCAGCAGCCAAGGGGGGGAAGGCACTGAAGCTTTCTTT. It yields the protein CASSQGGEGTEAFF.

The genes are TRBV9 and TRBJ2-3; maybe TRBD1 (6 bases). The CDR3 is made up of 15 amino acids. CDR1 and CDR2 from the germline V gene are SGDLS and YYNGEE. V shed 0 bases and J shed 3 bases, with 11 bases lying between them. The CDR3 is CASSVVPGQTDTQYF. CDR3 nucleotide sequence: TGTGCCAGCAGCGTAGTTCCAGGACAGACAGATACGCAGTATTTT.

The V and J genes are TRBV10-3 and TRBJ1-5; TRBD1 matches 10 bases. Per the germline V gene, CDR1 is ENHRY and CDR2 is SYGVKD. The CDR3 has 14 residues. The J segment lost 5 bases and the V segment lost 4 bases, leaving 2 bases of the junction unmatched. The CDR3 region has the DNA TGTGCCATCAGTGCTGGGACAGGGGATCAGCCCCAGCATTTT. As protein: CAISAGTGDQPQHF.

V and J are TRBV2 and TRBJ2-5, with D unresolved. The CDR3 consists of 14 residues. Germline V gene lookup returns CDR1 SNHLY and CDR2 FYNNEI. V lost 6 bases, J lost 5 bases, and 16 bases lay in between. CDR3 coding DNA: TGTGCCAGCAGCGCCATGATAGTTGGTGAGACCCAGTACTTC. Protein: CASSAMIVGETQYF.

This clone was observed a handful of times. The rearrangement uses TRBV6-6 and TRBJ1-6; no reliable D call. The V end was cut by 4 bases, the J end by 7 bases, with 8 bases between. CDR1 is MNHNY and CDR2 is SVGAGI in the germline V gene (reference sequence). This CDR3 region has 13 residues. The CDR3, as DNA: TGTGCCAGCAGTTCGGGGAGCAATTCACCCCTCCACTTT. Translated: CASSSGSNSPLHF.

The genes are TRBV7-8 and TRBJ1-4; TRBD1 is a possible D gene (6 bases). Germline loops: CDR1 SGHVS, CDR2 FQNEAQ. This CDR3 has 17 residues. The V end lost 5 bases, the J end lost 5 bases, and 21 bases lay between the germline ends. The CDR3 protein is CASSAGPRGPLNEKLFF. Written as DNA, the CDR3 is TGTGCCAGCAGCGCCGGACCCCGGGGGCCGCTAAATGAAAAACTGTTTTTT.

V usage is TRBV6-2 or TRBV6-3 and J usage is TRBJ2-5; weak D call: TRBD2 (6 bases). V was shortened by 5 bases and J by 0 bases, with 16 bases between the two germline ends. The CDR3 covers 16 residues. Germline CDR1 MNHEY, CDR2 SVGEGT. The CDR3 sequence: CASSIPGSGYQETQYF. In nucleotides, the CDR3 is TGTGCCAGCAGTATTCCAGGGAGCGGGTACCAAGAGACCCAGTACTTC.

This sequence joins TRBV27 and TRBJ2-5, with 14 positions matching TRBD2. Per the germline V gene, CDR1 is MNHEY and CDR2 is SMNVEV (reference sequence). The CDR3 is 15 amino acids. Trimming took 6 bases from V and 4 from J; bases not matched to a gene: 4. The CDR3 nucleotides read TGTGCCAGCAGGGGACTAGCGGGGGTGGCAGAGACCCAGTACTTC. Translated: CASRGLAGVAETQYF.

The rearrangement links TRBV11-2 to TRBJ2-1; 8 bases match TRBD2. Per the germline V gene, CDR1 is SGHAT and CDR2 is FQNNGV. The length of the CDR3 is 16 residues. Germline trimming cut 1 base from V and 2 bases from J; bases unmatched to any gene: 4. Here the CDR3 DNA reads TGTGCCAGCAGCTTAGTGGCGGGGGGTGCCTACAATGAGCAGTTCTTC. It translates to CASSLVAGGAYNEQFF. The full variable domain, rest sourced from reference TRBV11-2 and TRBJ2-1, is EAGVAQSPRYKIIEKRQSVAFWCNPISGHATLYWYQQILGQGPKLLIQFQNNGVVDDSQLPKDRFSAERLKGVDSTLKIQPAKLEDSAVYLCASSLVAGGAYNEQFFGPGTRLTVL.

This clone was observed once. The chain links TRBV15 to TRBJ2-3, with 12 nucleotides matching TRBD2. Germline lookup yields CDR1 LNHNV and CDR2 YYDKDF (reference sequence). V was pared by 4 bases and J by 7 bases, with 6 bases of the junction left unmatched. The CDR3 is made up of 15 amino acids. CDR3 nucleotide sequence: TGTGCCACCAGCAATCTAGCGGGGGGGCCGCATACGCAGTATTTT. This gives the protein CATSNLAGGPHTQYF.

This clone was found once. This chain uses TRBV11-3 with TRBJ2-7; TRBD1 might be the D (5 bases). The germline CDR1 and CDR2 sequences are SGHNT and YENEEA. The germline V and J ends were trimmed by 5 bases and 2 bases, with 10 bases remaining between them. CDR3 length equals 13 residues. The CDR3 loop reads CASSIGATYEQYF. In DNA form, the CDR3 reads TGTGCCAGCAGCATAGGGGCGACCTACGAGCAGTACTTC.

The sample holds one count of this clone. This chain joins TRBV10-3 and TRBJ2-1; D uncertain. This CDR3 is 13 amino acids long. V dropped 8 bases and J dropped 0 bases, with 8 bases sitting between them. The germline V gene has CDR1 ENHRY and CDR2 SYGVKD. The CDR3 sequence: CAIAVSSYNEQFF. The CDR3 DNA reads TGTGCCATCGCAGTTAGCTCCTACAATGAGCAGTTCTTC.

The CDR3 coding sequence is TGTGCCAGCCACACTAGCGGGGGGCCCGAGGGGGAGCAGTTCTTC. It yields the protein CASHTSGGPEGEQFF. The rearrangement links TRBV3-1 (or the pseudogene TRBV3-2) to TRBJ2-1; 12 bases match TRBD2. V trimming: 8 bases; J trimming: 10 bases; junction bases outside the gene matches: 12. This CDR3 contains 15 residues. Looked up from germline, CDR1 is LGHDT and CDR2 is YNNKEL (reference sequence).

The gene calls are TRBV7-2 and TRBJ2-7, with D perhaps TRBD2 (6 bases). V lost 0 bases to trimming and J lost 5 bases, with 14 bases between them. This CDR3 comprises 15 residues. Germline V gene data show CDR1 as SGHTA and CDR2 as FQGNSA. For the CDR3, the DNA is TGTGCCAGCAGCTTAGCTAGCGGTCCAAACCACGAGCAGTACTTC. Protein product: CASSLASGPNHEQYF.

This clone was seen just once. The chain carries TRBV12-3 or TRBV12-4 and TRBJ1-4, with no clear D. With 7 bases removed from V and 8 bases from J, the gap between germline ends came to 14 bases. The CDR3 consists of 13 residues. CDR3 coding DNA: TGTGCCAGCACCAGAGGACGAATCGAAAAACTGTTTTTT. This gives the protein CASTRGRIEKLFF.

The V and J genes are TRBV25-1 and TRBJ1-1, with D hard to call. The ends were cut back, 3 bases at V and 3 bases at J, with 14 bases in the middle. CDR3 size: 15 residues. Germline V gives CDR1 MGHDK, CDR2 SYGVNS. The CDR3 DNA sequence: TGTGCCAGCAGTGACCCCAGAGCGGGTGACACTGAAGCTTTCTTT. Its translation is CASSDPRAGDTEAFF.

The chain has TRBV6-5 and TRBJ1-2; 9 nucleotides agree with TRBD1. CDR3 length: 14 residues. V lost 0 bases, J lost 4 bases, and 0 bases stayed unmatched. CDR1 and CDR2 (germline): MNHEY, SVGAGI. CDR3: CASSYSTGGYGYTF. The CDR3 nucleotides are TGTGCCAGCAGTTACTCGACAGGGGGCTATGGCTACACCTTC.

The chain joins TRBV18 to TRBJ2-7; 9 positions agree with TRBD1. The junction had 11 bases not matched to a gene; V was cut back by 4 bases and J by 7 bases. Germline-derived CDR1 and CDR2 are KGHSH and LQKENI. CDR3 length: 15 amino acids. In DNA, the CDR3 is TGTGCCAGCTCACTTCGACAGGGGGTGGCAGGGGAGCAGTACTTC. This codes for CASSLRQGVAGEQYF. Full variable domain (remainder filled in from reference TRBV18 and TRBJ2-7): NAGVMQNPRHLVRRRGQEARLRCSPMKGHSHVYWYRQLPEEGLKFMVYLQKENIIDESGMPKERFSAEFPKEGPSILRIQQVVRGDSAAYFCASSLRQGVAGEQYFGPGTRLTVT.

This clone has a handful of counts. The chain employs TRBV10-3 and TRBJ1-3, with D tentatively TRBD1 (5 bases). CDR3 length equals 15 residues. Germline V lookup: CDR1 ENHRY, CDR2 SYGVKD. V was clipped by 2 bases and J by 2 bases, with 10 bases between them. CDR3 coding DNA: TGTGCCATCAGTGAGCAGGGAGGAGCTGGAAACACCATATATTTT. Its translation is CAISEQGGAGNTIYF.

The V and J genes are TRBV27 and TRBJ2-7; no clear D. CDR3 size: 15 residues. Trimming removed 2 bases from V and 2 bases from J, with 13 bases in between. The V gene's germline CDR1 is MNHEY and CDR2 SMNVEV (reference sequence). The DNA of the CDR3 is TGTGCCAGCAGTTTAGTGCCCATTAGTCCCTACGAGCAGTACTTC. Translated: CASSLVPISPYEQYF.

The chain employs TRBV3-1 (or the pseudogene TRBV3-2) and TRBJ2-7, with no clear D. The V end was cut by 4 bases, the J end by 7 bases, with 11 bases between. Germline loops: CDR1 LGHDT, CDR2 YNNKEL (reference sequence). This CDR3 has 12 residues. The CDR3 loop is CASSLSSGEQYF. Written as DNA, the CDR3 is TGTGCCAGCAGCCTAAGCTCCGGGGAGCAGTACTTC.

The rearrangement links TRBV7-2 to TRBJ1-2, with 9 bases identical to TRBD1. V was pared by 7 bases and J by 1 base, with 7 bases of the junction left unmatched. This CDR3 has 15 residues. CDR1 is SGHTA, CDR2 FQGNSA, per germline. CDR3 nucleotides: TGTGCCAGCAATTTAGGGACAGGGTTTAACTATGGCTACACCTTC. It is translated as CASNLGTGFNYGYTF.